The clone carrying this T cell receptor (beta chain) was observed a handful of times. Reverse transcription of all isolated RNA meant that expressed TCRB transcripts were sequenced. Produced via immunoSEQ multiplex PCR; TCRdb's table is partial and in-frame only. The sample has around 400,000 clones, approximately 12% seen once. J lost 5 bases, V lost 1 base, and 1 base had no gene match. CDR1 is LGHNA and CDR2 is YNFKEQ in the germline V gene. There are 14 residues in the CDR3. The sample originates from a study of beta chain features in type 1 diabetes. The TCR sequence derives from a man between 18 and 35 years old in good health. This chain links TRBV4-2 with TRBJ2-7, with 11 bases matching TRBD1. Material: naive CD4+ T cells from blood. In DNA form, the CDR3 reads TGTGCCAGCAGCCAAGGGACAGGGGGCGACGAGCAGTACTTC. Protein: CASSQGTGGDEQYF.